This entry lists 32 T cell receptor beta chains sequenced from one sample in a study of T cell responses to AZD1222 COVID-19 vaccine. Some clones are missing from TCRdb's copy, which holds only in-frame ones; the method was immunoSEQ multiplex PCR. The profile shows 75,000 to 100,000 clones, approximately 86% of them singletons. This specimen consisted of peripheral blood, obtained on day 0 of MenACWY control vaccination. The receptor set was obtained from an adult in good health.

This clone has only a few counts. The J gene is TRBJ2-1, the V gene TRBV21-1; no DNA check was done on the table's D call, TRBD2. TRBV21-1 is marked as a pseudogene. The CDR3 consists of 15 residues. CDR3 in amino acids: CASSGTSNTDNEQFF. The CDR3 coding sequence is TGTGCCAGCAGCGGGACTAGCAATACGGACAATGAGCAGTTCTTC.

The V gene is TRBV21-1, the J gene TRBJ2-3; the table's D call, TRBD2, has no DNA check behind it. TRBV21-1 is noted as a pseudogene. The CDR3 runs to 16 residues. CDR3: CASKETSGGRTDTQYF. The CDR3 nucleotides are TGTGCCAGCAAGGAGACTAGCGGGGGCCGCACAGATACGCAGTATTTT.

To note about this clone: The same CDR3 can be traced to other DNA sequences in this sample. V gene TRBV4-3 combines with J gene TRBJ1-1; D perhaps matches TRBD1 (5 bases). The CDR3 has 14 amino acids. Looked up from germline, CDR1 is LGHNA and CDR2 is YSLEER. The germline V and J ends were trimmed by 0 bases and 4 bases, with 9 bases remaining between them. The CDR3 DNA reads TGCGCCAGCAGCCAAGAACGGGGGAGCACTGAAGCTTTCTTT. As protein: CASSQERGSTEAFF.

The J gene is TRBJ1-5, the V gene TRBV6-5; 8 bases line up with TRBD1. Germline loops: CDR1 MNHEY, CDR2 SVGAGI. This CDR3 comprises 12 residues. Unmatched junction bases numbered 7, after V lost 11 bases and J lost 7 bases. The CDR3 protein is CASGQGIQPQHF. In nucleotides, the CDR3 is TGTGCCTCCGGACAGGGTATACAGCCCCAGCATTTT.

This clone was counted once. V gene TRBV20-1 combines with J gene TRBJ2-1; unclear D gene. This CDR3 contains 11 residues. The ends were cut back, 6 bases at V and 7 bases at J, with 10 bases in the middle. CDR1 DFQATT and CDR2 SNEGSKA come from the germline V gene (reference sequence). CDR3 region: CSATKGNEQFF. The CDR3 DNA reads TGCAGTGCCACGAAGGGAAATGAGCAGTTCTTC.

The J gene is TRBJ1-3, the V gene TRBV30, with 8 bases matching TRBD1. Per germline, CDR1 GTSNPN and CDR2 SVGIG (reference sequence). V dropped 3 bases and J dropped 1; count of bases not matched to a gene: 5. There are 15 residues in the CDR3. The CDR3 region is CAWSSGTGSGNTIYF. DNA of the CDR3: TGTGCCTGGAGCTCAGGGACAGGATCTGGAAACACCATATATTTT.

The gene calls are TRBV5-3 and TRBJ1-1; D gene ambiguous. TRBV5-3 is an ORF, with its function uncertain. V was trimmed by 3 bases and J by 3 bases, leaving 12 bases between them. This CDR3 comprises 14 residues. The CDR3 is CARSSEGGDTEAFF. The CDR3 DNA reads as TGTGCCAGAAGCTCCGAAGGTGGGGACACTGAAGCTTTCTTT.

V gene TRBV28 combines with J gene TRBJ1-5; maybe TRBD1 (6 bases). CDR3 length equals 15 residues. V lost 1 base and J lost 11, with 18 bases in between. Germline CDR1 is MDHEN and CDR2 is SYDVKM. The DNA of the CDR3 is TGTGCCAGCAGTTTATTGAGGGGGGCGAATCACGCCCAGCATTTT. Protein: CASSLLRGANHAQHF.

The chain has TRBV3-1 (or the pseudogene TRBV3-2) and TRBJ1-3; TRBD1 agrees at 7 bases. The CDR3 consists of 15 residues. Trimming at V came to 4 bases and at J to 4 bases, leaving 7 bases not matched to a gene. Germline V gene data show CDR1 as LGHDT and CDR2 as YNNKEL (reference sequence). This CDR3 reads CASSPQGEQGNTIYF. The DNA of the CDR3 is TGTGCCAGCAGCCCTCAGGGGGAACAAGGAAACACCATATATTTT.

The chain couples TRBV30 to TRBJ1-5; D ambiguous. V was pared by 5 bases and J by 2 bases, with 10 bases between. The germline V gene encodes CDR1 GTSNPN and CDR2 SVGIG (reference sequence). This CDR3 region has 13 residues. In DNA, the CDR3 is TGTGCCTGGGCGAAGGGCCGCAATCAGCCCCAGCATTTT. Its translation is CAWAKGRNQPQHF. Full variable domain (rest looked up from reference TRBV30 and TRBJ1-5): SQTIHQWPATLVQPVGSPLSLECTVEGTSNPNLYWYRQAAGRGLQLLFYSVGIGQISSEVPQNLSASRPQDRQFILSSKKLLLSDSGFYLCAWAKGRNQPQHFGDGTRLSIL.

V usage is TRBV29-1 and J usage is TRBJ2-2, with 8 bases that match TRBD1. The germline gives CDR1 SQVTM, CDR2 ANQGSEA. The V gene end was trimmed by 7 bases and the J gene end by 10 bases; junction bases not matched to a gene: 8. The CDR3 is made up of 12 amino acids. The CDR3 nucleotides read TGCAGCGATAACCCCAGGGGGCTGGAGCTGTTTTTT. Protein product: CSDNPRGLELFF.

This clone came up once. The chain has TRBV5-5 and TRBJ1-2; 7 bases match TRBD1. In germline, CDR1 is SGHKS, CDR2 YYEKEE (reference sequence). This CDR3 region has 14 residues. With V trimmed by 4 bases and J by 4 bases, 7 bases remained unmatched. CDR3 residues: CASSGGTDSYGYTF. The CDR3 nucleotides are TGTGCCAGCAGCGGGGGGACAGATAGCTATGGCTACACCTTC.

The rearrangement uses TRBV5-8 and TRBJ2-3, with 15 bases fitting TRBD2. The CDR3 is made up of 15 amino acids. CDR1 and CDR2 (germline): SGHTS, YDEGEE. Germline trimming cut 5 bases from V and 8 bases from J; bases unmatched to any gene: 6. Here the CDR3 reads CASSEPGLAGGTQYF. The DNA for the CDR3 is TGTGCCAGCAGTGAACCGGGACTAGCGGGGGGTACGCAGTATTTT.

This clone was detected only a few times. The chain has TRBV9 and TRBJ2-2, with D unclear. The CDR3 runs 14 residues. CDR1 is SGDLS, CDR2 YYNGEE, per germline. The V end was cut by 4 bases, the J end by 5 bases, with 12 bases between. CDR3: CASSPGPPTGELFF. The CDR3 DNA follows: TGTGCCAGCAGCCCCGGGCCCCCGACCGGGGAGCTGTTTTTT.

This clone was detected once. The genes are TRBV6-5 and TRBJ2-3; 15 positions agree with TRBD2. This CDR3 has 15 amino acids. V was pared by 4 bases and J by 6 bases, with 2 bases of the junction left unmatched. The germline V gene encodes CDR1 MNHEY and CDR2 SVGAGI. The CDR3 loop is CASSWTSGGVDTQYF. In nucleotides, the CDR3 is TGTGCCAGCAGTTGGACTAGCGGGGGGGTGGATACGCAGTATTTT.

The chain joins TRBV2 to TRBJ2-1; TRBD2 matches 12 bases. This CDR3 is 15 amino acids long. Germline CDR1 reads SNHLY; CDR2 reads FYNNEI. V shed 8 bases and J 4 bases; nucleotides not matched to a gene: 6. The CDR3 nucleotides read TGTGCCAGCGATCGGACTAGCGGGGCTTACAATGAGCAGTTCTTC. Its protein product is CASDRTSGAYNEQFF.

The V call is TRBV12-3 or TRBV12-4, the J call TRBJ1-2; D unresolved. The V gene lost 4 bases and the J gene lost 6 bases, with 9 bases spanning the gap. The CDR3 runs 12 residues. Here the CDR3 reads CASSSWRDGYTF. In DNA form, the CDR3 reads TGTGCCAGCAGTTCTTGGCGGGATGGCTACACCTTC.

V gene TRBV11-2 combines with J gene TRBJ2-7, with D possibly being TRBD1 or TRBD2 (7 bases each). CDR1 is SGHAT, CDR2 FQNNGV, per germline. The CDR3 covers 15 residues. V gave up 5 bases and J gave up 7 bases, with 21 bases separating them. This chain's CDR3 is CASSPGEGASGEQYF. The DNA of the CDR3 is TGTGCCAGCAGCCCGGGGGAGGGGGCCTCAGGGGAGCAGTACTTC.

The chain employs TRBV6-4 and TRBJ2-1; TRBD1 might be the D (5 bases). This CDR3 comprises 12 residues. The V gene's germline CDR1 is MRHNA and CDR2 SNTAGT. The V and J ends lost 3 bases and 7 bases respectively, with 7 bases between them. The CDR3 loop is CASSDQGNEQFF. For the CDR3, the DNA is TGTGCCAGCAGTGATCAGGGAAATGAGCAGTTCTTC.

The chain employs TRBV9 and TRBJ1-3, with 7 bases aligning to TRBD1. V was clipped by 3 bases and J by 0 bases; unmatched bases: 6. CDR3 length equals 16 residues. The V gene's germline CDR1 is SGDLS and CDR2 YYNGEE. The CDR3 region is CASSAGQVLSGNTIYF. DNA of the CDR3: TGTGCCAGCAGCGCAGGACAGGTTCTCTCTGGAAACACCATATATTTT.

The chain uses TRBV25-1 and TRBJ2-7; TRBD1 matches 9 bases. The germline gives CDR1 MGHDK, CDR2 SYGVNS. The CDR3 covers 15 residues. J gave up 3 bases and V 7 bases, and 10 bases lay outside the gene matches. The CDR3 bases are TGTGCCAGCAAGACCTCCGGGACAGGGTTCTACGAGCAGTACTTC. Amino acid sequence: CASKTSGTGFYEQYF.

J is TRBJ1-4 and V is TRBV18; D not certain. V dropped 3 bases and J dropped 11 bases, with 7 bases sitting between them. The CDR3 contains 11 residues. Germline CDR1 KGHSH, CDR2 LQKENI. As DNA, the CDR3 is TGTGCCAGCTCACCTGGCGGGAAACTGTTTTTT. Its translation is CASSPGGKLFF. The complete variable domain, with remaining parts taken from reference TRBV18 and TRBJ1-4, reads NAGVMQNPRHLVRRRGQEARLRCSPMKGHSHVYWYRQLPEEGLKFMVYLQKENIIDESGMPKERFSAEFPKEGPSILRIQQVVRGDSAAYFCASSPGGKLFFGSGTQLSVL.

V gene TRBV2 combines with J gene TRBJ2-5; 9 bases fit TRBD2. V was pared by 7 bases and J by 1 base, with 7 bases of the junction left unmatched. This CDR3 is built from 15 residues. The germline CDR1 and CDR2 sequences are SNHLY and FYNNEI. The CDR3 region is CASNRAGGPQETQYF. The CDR3 bases are TGTGCCAGCAACCGGGCGGGGGGGCCCCAAGAGACCCAGTACTTC.

V and J are TRBV28 and TRBJ1-2; D perhaps matches TRBD1 (5 bases). Trimming stripped 3 bases from V and 7 bases from J, with 12 bases between. This CDR3 region has 13 residues. Germline CDR1 reads MDHEN; CDR2 reads SYDVKM. The CDR3 DNA reads as TGTGCCAGCAGTTTCGGGGCAGTCCGTGGCTACACCTTC. It yields the protein CASSFGAVRGYTF.

The rearrangement links TRBV28 to TRBJ2-1; 11 nucleotides agree with TRBD1. Germline CDR1 MDHEN, CDR2 SYDVKM. Trimming cost V 1 base and J 7 bases; bases outside gene matches: 6. The CDR3 runs to 16 residues. As DNA, the CDR3 is TGTGCCAGCAGTTTATCCGGGACAGGGGGTCGAAATGAGCAGTTCTTC. Translating it yields CASSLSGTGGRNEQFF.

The rearrangement links TRBV19 to TRBJ2-2, with D unresolved. CDR3 length: 13 amino acids. The V gene's germline CDR1 is LNHDA and CDR2 SQIVND (reference sequence). Trimming left V 4 bases short and J 7 bases short, with 10 bases between. The CDR3: CASSSTVGGELFF. The CDR3 nucleotides read TGTGCCAGTAGTAGTACAGTCGGCGGGGAGCTGTTTTTT.

The J gene is TRBJ2-5, the V gene TRBV5-1; D uncertain. The germline V gene has CDR1 SGHRS and CDR2 YFSETQ. The CDR3 is 14 amino acids. V lost 0 bases, J lost 3 bases, and 9 bases lay in between. The CDR3 region is CASSLAIHEETQYF. The DNA for the CDR3 is TGCGCCAGCAGCTTGGCCATACACGAAGAGACCCAGTACTTC.

Only one count was recorded for this clone. The chain links TRBV5-1 to TRBJ2-7, with D perhaps matching TRBD1 (6 bases). Trimming cost V 5 bases and J 2 bases, with 14 bases left between them. Germline CDR1 and CDR2: SGHRS and YFSETQ. This CDR3 is built from 14 residues. The CDR3 is CASSFAGTPYEQYF. The CDR3 DNA is TGCGCCAGCAGTTTTGCCGGGACACCCTACGAGCAGTACTTC.

With regard to this clone: The same CDR3 also results from other DNA sequences found in this sample. V and J are TRBV29-1 and TRBJ1-1, with D perhaps TRBD1 (5 bases). There are 13 residues in the CDR3. V gave up 4 bases and J gave up 0 bases, with 9 bases separating them. Per germline, CDR1 SQVTM and CDR2 ANQGSEA. In DNA form, the CDR3 reads TGCAGCGTTGGTAAAGGGGTGAACACTGAAGCTTTCTTT. It is translated as CSVGKGVNTEAFF.

The chain is built from TRBV6-5 and TRBJ2-2; no reliable D call. Per germline, CDR1 MNHEY and CDR2 SVGAGI. V was cut by 0 bases and J by 3 bases, with 11 bases left in between. CDR3 length: 16 amino acids. The CDR3 reads CASSYSWAPDTGELFF. The CDR3 DNA follows: TGTGCCAGCAGTTACTCCTGGGCCCCGGACACCGGGGAGCTGTTTTTT.

This sequence joins TRBV3-1 (or the pseudogene TRBV3-2) and TRBJ1-4, with a weak D call TRBD1 (5 bases). V lost 4 bases to trimming and J lost 8 bases, with 17 bases between them. CDR1 is LGHDT and CDR2 is YNNKEL in the germline V gene (reference sequence). The CDR3 totals 15 residues. CDR3 residues: CASSPGPTTGEKLFF. The CDR3 nucleotides read TGTGCCAGCAGCCCGGGACCCACGACGGGAGAAAAACTGTTTTTT.

The V gene is TRBV2, the J gene TRBJ1-3, with D uncertain. Trimming cost V 8 bases and J 1 base, with 9 bases left between them. Germline assignment: CDR1 SNHLY and CDR2 FYNNEI. CDR3 length: 13 residues. The CDR3 protein is CASRENSGNTIYF. In DNA, the CDR3 is TGTGCCAGCCGCGAGAATTCTGGAAACACCATATATTTT.